This entry is about one T cell receptor beta chain. The data were obtained in a study of blood T cell repertoires in COVID-19. In the study overall: Collection of acute and convalescent COVID-19 samples took place in the United States, Italy and Spain. Nucleic acid was either cDNA or gDNA, and it came from T cells, B-cell-depleted T cells, or PBMCs.

Source study methods: Cell counts per sample came from amplifying reference gene primers. Generated by immunoSEQ multiplex PCR, the TCRdb table keeps only in-frame clones and is missing some. V and J calls and clone size come straight from that table; D and trimming were deduced from the DNA. This sample yields fewer than 350,000 clones, of which 75% to 90% are seen a single time; roughly 1.9% belongs to the top ten. The TCR originated in a woman aged 30 to 39 who had recovered from COVID-19. Sequencing was carried out using peripheral blood.

CDR3 sequence (DNA): TGTGCCAGCAGTTTTCTAGGGACAGGGAATCAGCCCCAGCATTTT. Translated: CASSFLGTGNQPQHF. V gene TRBV27 combines with J gene TRBJ1-5; 9 positions agree with TRBD1. Germline V CDR1 and CDR2: MNHEY, SMNVEV (reference sequence). CDR3 size: 15 residues. The V and J ends lost 3 bases and 4 bases, in that order; junction bases with no gene match: 4.